Listed below are T cell receptor beta chains from one sample, sequenced in a study of blood T cell repertoires in COVID-19. Assay: immunoSEQ multiplex PCR; the TCRdb copy retains only in-frame clones and omits some. The data show around 100,000 clones, with 80% to 90% seen just once and 7% to 9% held by the top ten. The sequenced material came from peripheral blood. These TCRs come from a human donor with acute or convalescent COVID-19. The donor label of this sample is uncertain. CDR3s include the opening cysteine and the closing phenylalanine or tryptophan. A D gene is named only where the DNA matches it firmly. Rows may omit the clone size; those that give it use once, few, many or a size class.

. . TRBJ2-5 TRBV11-2 TGTGCCAGCAGCTTATCACGACTGACGGAGACCCAGTACTTC CASSLSRLTETQYF
. . TRBJ2-1 TRBV19 TGTGCCAGTAGTATGGCCAGGGGATTGAACAATGAGCAGTTCTTC CASSMARGLNNEQFF
. TRBD1 TRBJ2-7 TRBV3-1/TRBV3-2 TGTGCCAGCAGCTCCCAAGGGACAGGGGCCTTCTACGAGCAGTACTTC CASSSQGTGAFYEQYF
. TRBD1 TRBJ1-5 TRBV5-4 TGTGCCAGCAGCACAGGGGGCTTTAATCAGCCCCAGCATTTT CASSTGGFNQPQHF
. . TRBJ1-3 TRBV4-2 TGTGCCAGCAGCCGGGGGGGTTCGTCCGGAAACACCATATATTTT CASSRGGSSGNTIYF
few . TRBJ1-2 TRBV19 TGTGCCAGTCATGGAGCAAGGCCTGGCTACACCTTC CASHGARPGYTF
. . TRBJ1-6 TRBV7-6 TGTGCCAGCAGGGGGAGGGAAGGTAATTCACCCCTCCACTTT CASRGREGNSPLHF
. TRBD1 TRBJ2-6 TRBV28 TGTGCCAGCAGTCACAGGGGGCCTGGGGCCAACGTCCTGACTTTC CASSHRGPGANVLTF
. . TRBJ2-1 TRBV5-4 TGTGCCAGCAGCCCAGGCCGGGGGGCCGAGCAGTTCTTC CASSPGRGAEQFF
. . TRBJ2-1 TRBV7-3 TGTGCCAGCAGCTTAGGAGCGGTCAATGAGCAGTTCTTC CASSLGAVNEQFF
. . TRBJ1-1 TRBV6-5 TGTGCCAGCAGTTACGCAGGCTCTAACACTGAAGCTTTCTTT CASSYAGSNTEAFF
. . TRBJ1-1 TRBV6-5 TGTGCCAGCAGTTACTCAGACAGATCGAACACTGAAGCTTTCTTT CASSYSDRSNTEAFF
. . TRBJ1-2 TRBV24-1 TGTGCCACCAGTGATTTGGGACAGAACTATGGCTACACCTTC CATSDLGQNYGYTF
. TRBD1 TRBJ1-1 TRBV5-4 TGTGCCAGCAGCGCGACAGGGGGCTACACTGAAGCTTTCTTT CASSATGGYTEAFF
. . TRBJ1-6 TRBV5-1 TGCGCCAGCAGCCCGGACAGCCAAAATTCACCCCTCCACTTT CASSPDSQNSPLHF
. . TRBJ2-2 TRBV2 TGTGCCAGCAACAGGAATGGTAGCCCCGGGGAGCTGTTTTTT CASNRNGSPGELFF
few . TRBJ2-5 TRBV5-6 TGTGCCAGCAGCTTGGGGGCGGGGAAGACCCAGTACTTC CASSLGAGKTQYF
. TRBD1 TRBJ1-2 TRBV7-9 TGTGCCAGCAGCTTACCCGGGACAGGGTATAACTATGGCTACACCTTC CASSLPGTGYNYGYTF
. . TRBJ1-4 TRBV12-5 TGTGCTAGTGGTTTAGGCCAGGGGAATGAAAAACTGTTTTTT CASGLGQGNEKLFF
. TRBD1 TRBJ2-5 TRBV5-1 TGCGCCAGCTCAAAAGGGCCGGGACAGGGGCAAGAGACCCAGTACTTC CASSKGPGQGQETQYF
. . TRBJ2-7 TRBV6-1 TGTGCCAGCAGTGAAGCTTTCGGGGGTAGCGGATTCTACGAGCAGTACTTC CASSEAFGGSGFYEQYF
. TRBD1 TRBJ2-7 TRBV5-4 TGTGCCAGCAGCTATCCCGGGACAGGGGCAGATGAGCAGTACTTC CASSYPGTGADEQYF
. . TRBJ1-3 TRBV7-2 TGTGCCAGCAGCTTTAAAGCAGGGGTTGGAAACACCATATATTTT CASSFKAGVGNTIYF
. TRBD1 TRBJ1-3 TRBV18 TGTGCCAGCTCACTTGGGACAGTCTCTGGAAACACCATATATTTT CASSLGTVSGNTIYF
. . TRBJ1-6 TRBV30 TGTGCCTGGAGTGAACACTATAATTCACCCCTCCACTTT CAWSEHYNSPLHF
few TRBD2 TRBJ2-5 TRBV11-3 TGTGCCAGCAACACGGGGGGTTGGGGACAAGAGACCCAGTACTTC CASNTGGWGQETQYF
few TRBD1 TRBJ1-1 TRBV4-1 TGCGCCAGCAGCCGACAGGGATACACTGAAGCTTTCTTT CASSRQGYTEAFF
. . TRBJ1-1 TRBV5-1 TGCGCCAGCAGCCGGATCGGACAGAGGAACACTGAAGCTTTCTTT CASSRIGQRNTEAFF
. . TRBJ1-2 TRBV7-8 TGTGCCAGCAGCCGTCGGACAGCTAACTATGGCTACACCTTC CASSRRTANYGYTF
. . TRBJ1-1 TRBV19 TGTGCCACCTCTGGAGAGGGCTGGACTGAAGCTTTCTTT CATSGEGWTEAFF
. . TRBJ2-6 TRBV4-1 TGCGCCAGCAGCCAAGGAAGGGGTGCTGGGGCCAACGTCCTGACTTTC CASSQGRGAGANVLTF
few TRBD2 TRBJ2-2 TRBV15 TGTGCCACCAGCAAAAAACTTACGGGGGGGACCGGGGAGCTGTTTTTT CATSKKLTGGTGELFF
. . TRBJ1-5 TRBV20-1 TGCAGTGCTAGTAATTCGGGGGTCGAAGGGGCCAATCAGCCCCAGCATTTT CSASNSGVEGANQPQHF
. TRBD1 TRBJ1-6 TRBV30 TGTGCCTGGAGTGTACGCGGCTGGGACAGGGGCAACTCCTATAATTCACCCCTCCACTTT CAWSVRGWDRGNSYNSPLHF
. TRBD2 TRBJ2-2 TRBV2 TGTGCCAGCAGGGAGTCTAGCGGGGCGGGCGGGGAGCTGTTTTTT CASRESSGAGGELFF
. . TRBJ2-1 TRBV7-2 TGTGCCAGCAGCCTCTGGCCCACTGAGCAGTTCTTC CASSLWPTEQFF
. . TRBJ2-2 TRBV9 TGTGCCAGCAGCGTAGTCCCCACCGGGGGGGAGCTGTTTTTT CASSVVPTGGELFF
. TRBD1 TRBJ1-2 TRBV4-1 TGCGCCAGCAGCCAAGAAGGGGGGACAGTCCATGGCTACACCTTC CASSQEGGTVHGYTF
. . TRBJ1-5 TRBV30 TGTGCCTGGAGTTATTCCCTATATTTGGGACACTCAGCGGGAAATCAGCCCCAGCATTTT CAWSYSLYLGHSAGNQPQHF
. TRBD1 TRBJ1-2 TRBV7-6 TGTGCCAGCAGCCCCTCTCAGGGGGCGCGTGCCGGTGGCTACACCTTC CASSPSQGARAGGYTF
. . TRBJ1-4 TRBV28 TGTGCCAGCAGTTTCCTTACAGAAAAACTGTTTTTT CASSFLTEKLFF
. . TRBJ1-5 TRBV19 TGTGCCAGTAGTATACTGCCAGACTCTGGCAATCAGCCCCAGCATTTT CASSILPDSGNQPQHF